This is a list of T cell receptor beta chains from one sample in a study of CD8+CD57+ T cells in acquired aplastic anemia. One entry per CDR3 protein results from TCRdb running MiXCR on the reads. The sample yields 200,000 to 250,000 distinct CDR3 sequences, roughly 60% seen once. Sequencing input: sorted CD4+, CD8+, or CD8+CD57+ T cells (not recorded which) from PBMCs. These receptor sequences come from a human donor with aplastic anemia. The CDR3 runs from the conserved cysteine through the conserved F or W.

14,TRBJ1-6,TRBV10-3,CAINDRGGGSPLHF
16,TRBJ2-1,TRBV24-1,CATSDPDRQGGGIEFF
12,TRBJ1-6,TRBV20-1,CSARDQYRANHF
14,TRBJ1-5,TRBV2,CASSSGTEYQPQHF
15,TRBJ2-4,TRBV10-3,CAISEGPGQGYIQYF
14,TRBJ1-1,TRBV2,CASNLGQLNTEAFF
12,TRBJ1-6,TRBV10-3,CATGTDNSPLHF
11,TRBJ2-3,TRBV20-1,CSAKAGDTQYF
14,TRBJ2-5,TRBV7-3,CASGTIRGVEAQYF
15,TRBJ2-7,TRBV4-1,CASSQGVGAPYEQYF